This T cell receptor (beta chain) comes out of a study of vaccination and CD4 T cells after COVID-19. Study in general: Ranging from 14 to 241, the interval between dose two and post-vaccine sampling had a median of about 72 days.

Concerning this clonotype itself: The antigen remains unidentified.

Treatment: roughly 10-day PBMC culture with coronavirus spike peptide pools or control peptides (ViraFEST assay). The Oncomine TCR Beta short-read assay was applied to DNA of cultured CD4+ T cells. TCRdb reprocessed the PCR reads with MiXCR, giving one entry per CDR3 protein. The table lists roughly 16,000 distinct CDR3 sequences, about 46% of them singletons. The CDR3 spans 15 residues. Germline loops: CDR1 DFQATT, CDR2 SNEGSKA (reference sequence). V was clipped by 0 bases and J by 5 bases; unmatched bases: 4. The sequence was obtained from a human donor who had recovered from COVID-19. The rearrangement joins TRBV20-1 to TRBJ2-1; TRBD2 matches 10 bases. The specimen comprised CD4+ T cells from blood, cultured in vitro, sampled after SARS-CoV-2 vaccination. The DNA of the CDR3 is TGCAGTGCTAGAGAGGTTCTAGCGGGAGACAATGAGCAGTTCTTC. Translation gives CSAREVLAGDNEQFF.